This T cell receptor beta chain was found in a study of blood T cell repertoires in COVID-19. Study context: The study drew acute and convalescent COVID-19 samples from the United States, Italy and Spain. The analysed material was cDNA or gDNA that came from T cells, B-cell-depleted T cells, or PBMCs.

Original methodology: For nucleated cells, counts were estimated from reference gene primer amplification. Data came from immunoSEQ multiplex PCR; TCRdb stores just in-frame clones and leaves some out. From that table come the V and J calls and clone size; the DNA was used to work out D and trimming. This repertoire shows over 200,000 clones, roughly 80% found once; its top ten account for approximately 7.2%. The V end was cut by 8 bases, the J end by 1 base, with 17 bases between. Per the germline V gene, CDR1 is MGHRA and CDR2 is YSYEKL. The CDR3 extends over 15 amino acids. What was sequenced was peripheral blood. The receptor was derived from a woman aged 80 or older with acute or convalescent COVID-19. The chain employs TRBV4-1 and TRBJ1-2, with D hard to call. The CDR3 here is CASLPGEADNYGYTF. As DNA, the CDR3 is TGCGCCAGCCTCCCGGGAGAGGCGGATAACTATGGCTACACCTTC.